What follows are 12 T cell receptor beta chains derived from one specimen sequenced in a study of blood T cell repertoires in COVID-19. Method: immunoSEQ multiplex PCR; TCRdb's copy keeps in-frame clones and lacks some. This sample carries roughly 380,000 clones, 88% of them seen once, and the ten largest clones take 0.95% to 1.1%. Sequenced: PBMCs or T cells enriched from blood (not recorded which). Receptor source: a woman aged 25 to 39 who had been exposed to COVID-19.

The chain couples TRBV27 to TRBJ2-3; 12 bases match TRBD2. Trimming at V came to 10 bases and at J to 4 bases, leaving 3 bases not matched to a gene. Germline CDR1 MNHEY, CDR2 SMNVEV (reference sequence). CDR3 size: 13 residues. This CDR3 is CATGLAGPDTQYF. The CDR3 DNA reads TGTGCCACCGGACTAGCGGGACCAGATACGCAGTATTTT.

The gene calls are TRBV3-1 (or the pseudogene TRBV3-2) and TRBJ1-1; 7 bases align to TRBD1. This CDR3 is built from 17 residues. V trimming: 4 bases; J trimming: 2 bases; junction bases outside the gene matches: 13. Germline CDR1 and CDR2: LGHDT and YNNKEL (reference sequence). This chain's CDR3 is CASSRPSRTGVNTEAFF. Written as DNA, the CDR3 is TGTGCCAGCAGCCGACCCAGCCGAACAGGGGTCAACACTGAAGCTTTCTTT.

The chain couples TRBV15 to TRBJ2-7, with a possible D match to TRBD2 (6 bases). The CDR3 covers 15 residues. Germline V gives CDR1 LNHNV, CDR2 YYDKDF (reference sequence). V was trimmed by 1 base and J by 2 bases, leaving 12 bases between them. In DNA form, the CDR3 reads TGTGCCACCAGCAGAGTAGGGACTGGGACCTACGAGCAGTACTTC. It yields the protein CATSRVGTGTYEQYF.

The V gene is TRBV28, the J gene TRBJ1-2; 9 bases are shared with TRBD1. Looked up from germline, CDR1 is MDHEN and CDR2 is SYDVKM. Germline trimming cut 1 base from V and 4 bases from J; bases unmatched to any gene: 16. CDR3 size: 19 residues. The DNA of the CDR3 is TGTGCCAGCAGTTTATCGAGGAGTCCCGGGACAGGGACGGGCTATGGCTACACCTTC. It specifies CASSLSRSPGTGTGYGYTF.

The chain couples TRBV10-2 to TRBJ1-1, with D possibly being TRBD1 (5 bases). Trimming took 5 bases from V and 4 from J, leaving 14 bases between them. This CDR3 is 14 amino acids long. CDR1 is WSHSY, CDR2 SAAADI, per germline. The CDR3 spells CASSSGGRGTEAFF. The CDR3 nucleotides are TGCGCCAGCAGTTCGGGGGGAAGGGGCACTGAAGCTTTCTTT.

The chain couples TRBV4-2 to TRBJ1-2, with 7 bases fitting TRBD1. Germline V gene data show CDR1 as LGHNA and CDR2 as YNFKEQ. The CDR3 is 15 residues long. The junction had 8 bases not matched to a gene; V was cut back by 5 bases and J by 2 bases. CDR3 in amino acids: CASSNGDSFNYGYTF. The CDR3 DNA reads as TGTGCCAGCAGCAACGGGGACAGCTTCAACTATGGCTACACCTTC.

The chain uses TRBV5-4 and TRBJ2-7; 8 bases fit TRBD1. With V trimmed by 2 bases and J by 2 bases, 6 bases remained unmatched. The CDR3 totals 15 residues. Germline V gene data show CDR1 as SGHNT and CDR2 as YYREEE (reference sequence). Here the CDR3 DNA reads TGTGCCAGCAGCTTACAGGGGGTCAAGACCTACGAGCAGTACTTC. It codes for CASSLQGVKTYEQYF.

The J gene is TRBJ1-5, the V gene TRBV16, with D possibly being TRBD1 (6 bases). Germline-derived CDR1 and CDR2 are KGHSY and FQNENV. CDR3 length: 17 residues. Deletions cut 0 bases from V and 0 bases from J, with 12 bases between. CDR3 protein: CASSQSGGRISNQPQHF. CDR3 DNA sequence: TGTGCCAGCAGCCAATCGGGGGGGCGAATTAGCAATCAGCCCCAGCATTTT.

A single count supports this clone. The gene calls are TRBV18 and TRBJ1-1; D perhaps matches TRBD1 (5 bases). CDR3 size: 15 residues. V lost 0 bases to trimming and J lost 2 bases, with 10 bases between them. Per the germline V gene, CDR1 is KGHSH and CDR2 is LQKENI. Here the CDR3 DNA reads TGTGCCAGCTCACCACCGGGGGGAGGCAACACTGAAGCTTTCTTT. Encoded protein: CASSPPGGGNTEAFF. The whole variable domain, filled in from reference TRBV18 and TRBJ1-1, reads NAGVMQNPRHLVRRRGQEARLRCSPMKGHSHVYWYRQLPEEGLKFMVYLQKENIIDESGMPKERFSAEFPKEGPSILRIQQVVRGDSAAYFCASSPPGGGNTEAFFGQGTRLTVV.

This clone was seen a few times. The chain recombines TRBV5-5 with TRBJ1-1; D unresolved. V lost 0 bases, J lost 2 bases, and 8 bases lay in between. The CDR3 contains 14 residues. Germline assignment: CDR1 SGHKS and CDR2 YYEKEE (reference sequence). CDR3 DNA: TGTGCCAGCAGCTTGGAGCCTCCTAACACTGAAGCTTTCTTT. Its protein product is CASSLEPPNTEAFF. Full variable domain (rest looked up from reference TRBV5-5 and TRBJ1-1): DAGVTQSPTHLIKTRGQQVTLRCSPISGHKSVSWYQQVLGQGPQFIFQYYEKEERGRGNFPDRFSARQFPNYSSELNVNALLLGDSALYLCASSLEPPNTEAFFGQGTRLTVV.

The chain combines TRBV10-1 with TRBJ2-1, with D uncertain. Germline assignment: CDR1 WNHNN and CDR2 SYGVQD (reference sequence). The CDR3 length is 11 residues. V lost 4 bases and J 7 bases, leaving 5 bases between the germline ends. The CDR3 sequence is CASSVSNEQFF. CDR3 DNA sequence: TGCGCCAGCAGTGTATCGAATGAGCAGTTCTTC.

V is TRBV19 and J is TRBJ2-1; 13 nucleotides agree with TRBD2. With 5 bases clipped from V and 8 bases from J, the junction kept 3 bases outside the gene matches. This CDR3 region has 14 residues. From germline, CDR1 is LNHDA and CDR2 SQIVND (reference sequence). The CDR3 sequence: CASSVGLAGDEQFF. CDR3 in DNA: TGTGCCAGTAGTGTCGGACTAGCGGGAGATGAGCAGTTCTTC.